This passage covers 17 T cell receptor beta chains from one sample sequenced in a study of T cell responses to AZD1222 COVID-19 vaccine. Repertoires were generated with immunoSEQ multiplex PCR, while TCRdb's copy carries only in-frame clones and drops some. This sample has 150,000 to 250,000 clones, with about 94% found just once. Source: peripheral blood, taken 28 days after the second AZD1222 dose. The receptors shown here come from an adult who received the AZD1222 COVID-19 vaccine.

V is TRBV5-4 and J is TRBJ2-1; 13 bases agree with TRBD2. Germline CDR1 reads SGHNT; CDR2 reads YYREEE (reference sequence). CDR3 length equals 16 residues. V was pared by 4 bases and J by 8 bases, with 9 bases of the junction left unmatched. CDR3 nucleotide sequence: TGTGCCAGCAGCCCGAGACTAGCGGGGGGAGTCTATGAGCAGTTCTTC. Its protein is CASSPRLAGGVYEQFF.

The chain has TRBV15 and TRBJ1-2; possibly TRBD1 for D (5 bases). The CDR3 loop spans 13 amino acids. Per the germline V gene, CDR1 is LNHNV and CDR2 is YYDKDF (reference sequence). The ends were cut back, 4 bases at V and 5 bases at J, with 11 bases in the middle. Here the CDR3 reads CATSNAGLYGYTF. For the CDR3, the DNA is TGTGCCACCAGCAACGCAGGGCTATATGGCTACACCTTC.

The rearrangement links TRBV18 to TRBJ2-7; D gene ambiguous. The CDR3 is 12 amino acids. V dropped 3 bases and J dropped 5 bases, with 8 bases sitting between them. Germline CDR1 KGHSH, CDR2 LQKENI. The CDR3 DNA follows: TGTGCCAGCTCACCTCGACAAGACGAGCAGTACTTC. As protein: CASSPRQDEQYF.

The J gene is TRBJ1-2, the V gene TRBV6-2 or TRBV6-3, with no clear D. The CDR3 contains 15 residues. The ends were cut back, 5 bases at V and 4 bases at J, with 17 bases in the middle. CDR1 is MNHEY, CDR2 SVGEGT, per germline. The DNA for the CDR3 is TGTGCCAGCAGTCCCCGTAGGGAGCCCTTCTATGGCTACACCTTC. Protein product: CASSPRREPFYGYTF.

The gene calls are TRBV3-1 (or the pseudogene TRBV3-2) and TRBJ2-7; no clear D. The CDR3 is made up of 11 amino acids. Germline CDR1 LGHDT, CDR2 YNNKEL (reference sequence). Trimming pared 0 bases from V and 6 bases from J, leaving 3 bases between. CDR3: CASSQESEQYF. The CDR3, as DNA: TGTGCCAGCAGCCAAGAGTCCGAGCAGTACTTC.

The CDR3 is CASSYSLAGGQLGELFF. The CDR3 nucleotides read TGTGCCAGCAGTTATTCCCTAGCGGGGGGGCAGCTCGGGGAGCTGTTTTTT. The chain couples TRBV6-2 or TRBV6-3 to TRBJ2-2; 12 positions agree with TRBD2. This CDR3 region has 17 residues. The J segment lost 7 bases and the V segment lost 3 bases, leaving 9 bases of the junction unmatched. Germline CDR1 and CDR2: MNHEY and SVGEGT.

The chain is built from TRBV3-1 (or the pseudogene TRBV3-2) and TRBJ1-5; D not resolved. V lost 1 base and J 7 bases, leaving 8 bases between the germline ends. The length of the CDR3 is 13 residues. Germline values: CDR1 LGHDT, CDR2 YNNKEL (reference sequence). The CDR3 DNA follows: TGTGCCAGCAGCCAAGTCAAAGGCCAGCCCCAGCATTTT. Its translation: CASSQVKGQPQHF.

The rearrangement joins TRBV25-1 to TRBJ1-4; D not resolved. From germline, CDR1 is MGHDK and CDR2 SYGVNS. There are 13 residues in the CDR3. V dropped 0 bases and J dropped 8 bases, with 7 bases sitting between them. Here the CDR3 reads CASSEYPLEKLFF. The CDR3 DNA follows: TGTGCCAGCAGTGAATATCCCTTGGAAAAACTGTTTTTT.

J is TRBJ1-1 and V is TRBV5-3; 7 positions agree with TRBD1. TRBV5-3 is labeled an ORF, and its function is uncertain. The CDR3 has 10 residues. The V segment lost 7 bases and the J segment 11 bases; nucleotides outside the gene matches: 5. The CDR3 coding sequence is TGTGCCAGATCGACAGGGCGGGCTTTCTTT. It encodes CARSTGRAFF.

The chain combines TRBV10-3 with TRBJ2-7, with TRBD1 as a possible D gene (6 bases). Trimming pared 4 bases from V and 12 bases from J, leaving 16 bases between. CDR3 length: 12 residues. Looked up from germline, CDR1 is ENHRY and CDR2 is SYGVKD. This CDR3 reads CAISAGAGQTYF. DNA for the CDR3: TGTGCCATCAGTGCCGGGGCAGGACAGACGTACTTC.

This chain links TRBV18 with TRBJ1-2; D is unresolved. The CDR3 has 14 residues. Trimming removed 2 bases from V and 5 bases from J, with 12 bases in between. Germline CDR1 and CDR2: KGHSH and LQKENI. The DNA of the CDR3 is TGTGCCAGCTCACCAGCGCAGACGGGATATGGCTACACCTTC. Translation: CASSPAQTGYGYTF.

This chain connects TRBV3-1 (or the pseudogene TRBV3-2) to TRBJ2-7; tentatively, D is TRBD1 (6 bases). In germline, CDR1 is LGHDT, CDR2 YNNKEL (reference sequence). The CDR3 is 13 residues long. V was trimmed by 5 bases and J by 3 bases, leaving 11 bases between them. The CDR3, as DNA: TGTGCCAGCAGCTATGGACAGAACTACGAGCAGTACTTC. This encodes CASSYGQNYEQYF.

This sequence joins TRBV28 and TRBJ1-6; TRBD1 might be the D (6 bases). Germline assignment: CDR1 MDHEN and CDR2 SYDVKM. This CDR3 spans 14 amino acids. V was clipped by 2 bases and J by 9 bases, with 11 bases between them. The CDR3 DNA reads as TGTGCCAGCAGTTTACGACAGGTGGCTTCACCCCTCCACTTT. Translating gives CASSLRQVASPLHF.

The gene calls are TRBV5-5 and TRBJ2-2, with D unclear. V was trimmed by 1 base and J by 4 bases, leaving 14 bases between them. Germline CDR1 and CDR2: SGHKS and YYEKEE (reference sequence). The CDR3 runs 16 residues. CDR3 nucleotides: TGTGCCAGCAGCTTGTGGCCGGCCAGGACCACCGGGGAGCTGTTTTTT. Its protein product is CASSLWPARTTGELFF.

This CDR3 reads CASSASLKRGTQETQYF. CDR3 bases: TGTGCCAGCAGCGCCAGCCTAAAGCGGGGGACTCAAGAGACCCAGTACTTC. The chain uses TRBV7-8 and TRBJ2-5, with TRBD2 matching over 8 bases. Germline loops: CDR1 SGHVS, CDR2 FQNEAQ. The CDR3 consists of 17 residues. V was clipped by 5 bases and J by 2 bases; unmatched bases: 13.

V gene TRBV10-3 combines with J gene TRBJ1-5; the D gene is possibly TRBD1 (5 bases). The germline CDR1 and CDR2 sequences are ENHRY and SYGVKD. This CDR3 is built from 14 residues. The V end lost 3 bases, the J end lost 2 bases, and 8 bases lay between the germline ends. CDR3 in amino acids: CAISEQAGNQPQHF. The CDR3 DNA follows: TGTGCCATCAGTGAACAGGCGGGCAATCAGCCCCAGCATTTT.

The rearrangement links TRBV18 to TRBJ1-3, with D unclear. The CDR3 is 13 residues long. CDR1 is KGHSH, CDR2 LQKENI, per germline. V lost 2 bases, J lost 3 bases, and 5 bases lay in between. The CDR3 is CASSPGFGNTIYF. The CDR3 coding sequence is TGTGCCAGCTCACCAGGGTTTGGAAACACCATATATTTT. Complete variable domain (other parts from reference TRBV18 and TRBJ1-3): NAGVMQNPRHLVRRRGQEARLRCSPMKGHSHVYWYRQLPEEGLKFMVYLQKENIIDESGMPKERFSAEFPKEGPSILRIQQVVRGDSAAYFCASSPGFGNTIYFGEGSWLTVV.